The next 6 T cell receptor beta chains were all read from a single sample in a study of T-cell reconstitution after alpha-beta-depleted transplantation in children. Unique molecular identifiers were incorporated into the prepared TCRbeta library. In TCRdb, the PCR reads were re-called with MiXCR into one record per CDR3 protein. Here the sample spans some 150,000 distinct CDR3 sequences, 8.8% being singletons. The source was PBMCs, mostly from graft donor cells, collected 180 days after TCRalphabeta/CD19-depleted stem cell transplant. The receptors derive from a female patient between 2 and 15 years old who had a stem cell transplant for congenital amegakaryocytic thrombocytopenia, so the T cells may come from the graft donor.

The V gene is TRBV29-1, the J gene TRBJ2-2; 7 bases align to TRBD1. Germline V gene sequence: CDR1 SQVTM, CDR2 ANQGSEA. This CDR3 is built from 14 residues. The ends lost 4 bases at V and 1 base at J; junction bases unmatched: 3. The CDR3: CSVAWTGNTGELFF. DNA for the CDR3: TGCAGCGTTGCCTGGACAGGGAACACCGGGGAGCTGTTTTTT.

With respect to this clonotype: A much larger clone differs by one base, so this may be a read error. The V and J genes are TRBV2 and TRBJ2-7, with 9 nucleotides matching TRBD2. Germline assignment: CDR1 SNHLY and CDR2 FYNNEI. V shed 11 bases and J 3 bases; nucleotides not matched to a gene: 23. The CDR3 is 18 residues long. DNA for the CDR3: TGTGCCTGCGGGGGGGGACTATTGGCTAGCGGGATTTTCTACGAGCAGTACTTC. This encodes CACGGGLLASGIFYEQYF.

Turning to this clonotype: This could be a read error, since a much larger clone is one nucleotide away. The chain uses TRBV3-1 and TRBJ1-2; no firm D call. The CDR3 consists of 15 residues. Germline assignment: CDR1 LGHDT and CDR2 YNNKEL (reference sequence). CDR3 loop: CACSQDRGYNYGYTF. Here the CDR3 DNA reads TGTGCCTGCAGCCAAGATCGAGGCTATAACTATGGCTACACCTTC.

This clonotype was counted ten times or more. The chain combines TRBV2 with TRBJ2-5; 7 bases map to TRBD1. The CDR3 consists of 13 residues. Losses at the gene ends were 8 bases for V and 5 bases for J; bases not matched to a gene: 8. The germline V gene has CDR1 SNHLY and CDR2 FYNNEI. The DNA for the CDR3 is TGTGCCAGCGGACAGGTGTTTGGGGAGACCCAGTACTTC. This codes for CASGQVFGETQYF.

In its sample, this clonotype was seen many times. This rearrangement joins TRBV12-3 or TRBV12-4 to TRBJ1-1; 9 nucleotides match TRBD1. Unmatched junction bases numbered 5, after V lost 6 bases and J lost 12 bases. This CDR3 has 11 residues. The CDR3: CASSTTGGTFF. The CDR3 bases are TGTGCCAGCAGCACAACAGGGGGCACTTTCTTT.

This clonotype came up many times. The chain combines TRBV20-1 with TRBJ2-7, with D maybe TRBD1 (7 bases). The CDR3 has 13 residues. CDR1 DFQATT and CDR2 SNEGSKA come from the germline V gene (reference sequence). Deletions cut 5 bases from V and 2 bases from J, with 13 bases between. CDR3 region: CSAGRDSPYEQYF. The CDR3 DNA reads as TGCAGTGCTGGGCGGGACAGTCCCTACGAGCAGTACTTC.